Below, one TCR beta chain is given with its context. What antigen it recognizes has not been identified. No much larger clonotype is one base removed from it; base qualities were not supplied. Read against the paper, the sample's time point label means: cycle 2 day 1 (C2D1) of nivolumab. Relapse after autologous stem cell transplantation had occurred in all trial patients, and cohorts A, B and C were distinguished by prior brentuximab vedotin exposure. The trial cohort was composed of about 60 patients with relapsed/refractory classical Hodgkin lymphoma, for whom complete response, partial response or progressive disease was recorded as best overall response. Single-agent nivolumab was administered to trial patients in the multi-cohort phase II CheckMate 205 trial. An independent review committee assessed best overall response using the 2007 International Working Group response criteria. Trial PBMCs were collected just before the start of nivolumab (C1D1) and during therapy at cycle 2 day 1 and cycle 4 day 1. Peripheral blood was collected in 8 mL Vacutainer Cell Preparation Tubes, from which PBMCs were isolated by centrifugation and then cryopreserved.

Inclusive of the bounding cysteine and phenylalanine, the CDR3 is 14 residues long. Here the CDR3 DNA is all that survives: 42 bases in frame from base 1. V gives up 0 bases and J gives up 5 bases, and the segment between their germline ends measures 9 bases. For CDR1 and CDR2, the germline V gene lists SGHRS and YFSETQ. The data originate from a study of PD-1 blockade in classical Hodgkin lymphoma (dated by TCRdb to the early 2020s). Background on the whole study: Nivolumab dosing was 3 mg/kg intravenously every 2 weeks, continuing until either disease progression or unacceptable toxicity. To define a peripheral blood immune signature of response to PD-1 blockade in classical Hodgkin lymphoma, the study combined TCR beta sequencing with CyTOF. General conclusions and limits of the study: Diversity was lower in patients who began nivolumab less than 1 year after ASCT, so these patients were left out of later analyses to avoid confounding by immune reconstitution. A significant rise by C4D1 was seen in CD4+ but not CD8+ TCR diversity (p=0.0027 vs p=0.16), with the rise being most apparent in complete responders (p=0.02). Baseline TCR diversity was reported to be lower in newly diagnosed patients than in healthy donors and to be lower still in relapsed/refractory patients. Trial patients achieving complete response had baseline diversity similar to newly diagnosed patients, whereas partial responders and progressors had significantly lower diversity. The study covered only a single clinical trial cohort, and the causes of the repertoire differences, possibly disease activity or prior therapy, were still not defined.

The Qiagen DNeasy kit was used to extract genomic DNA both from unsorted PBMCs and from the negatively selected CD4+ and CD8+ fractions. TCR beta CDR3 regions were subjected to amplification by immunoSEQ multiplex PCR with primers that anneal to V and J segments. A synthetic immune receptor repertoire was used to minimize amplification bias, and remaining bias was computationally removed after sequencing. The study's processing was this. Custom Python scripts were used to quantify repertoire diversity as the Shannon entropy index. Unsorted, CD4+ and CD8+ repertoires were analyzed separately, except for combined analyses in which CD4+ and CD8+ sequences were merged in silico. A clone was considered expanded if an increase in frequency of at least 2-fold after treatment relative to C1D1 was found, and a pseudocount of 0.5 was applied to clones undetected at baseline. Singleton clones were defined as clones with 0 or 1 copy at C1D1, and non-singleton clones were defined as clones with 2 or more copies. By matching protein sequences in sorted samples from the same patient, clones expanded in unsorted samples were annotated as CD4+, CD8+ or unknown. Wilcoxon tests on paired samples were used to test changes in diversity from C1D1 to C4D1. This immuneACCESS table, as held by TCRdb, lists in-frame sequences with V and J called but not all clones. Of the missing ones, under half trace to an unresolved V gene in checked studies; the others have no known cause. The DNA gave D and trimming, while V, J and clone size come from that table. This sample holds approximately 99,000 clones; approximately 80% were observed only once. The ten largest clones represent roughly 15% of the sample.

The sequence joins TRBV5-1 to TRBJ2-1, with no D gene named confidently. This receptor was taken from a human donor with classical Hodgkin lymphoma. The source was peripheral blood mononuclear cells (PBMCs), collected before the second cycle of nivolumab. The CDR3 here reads CASSLVPSDNEQFF. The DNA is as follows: TGCGCCAGCAGCTTGGTACCCTCTGACAATGAGCAGTTCTTC.